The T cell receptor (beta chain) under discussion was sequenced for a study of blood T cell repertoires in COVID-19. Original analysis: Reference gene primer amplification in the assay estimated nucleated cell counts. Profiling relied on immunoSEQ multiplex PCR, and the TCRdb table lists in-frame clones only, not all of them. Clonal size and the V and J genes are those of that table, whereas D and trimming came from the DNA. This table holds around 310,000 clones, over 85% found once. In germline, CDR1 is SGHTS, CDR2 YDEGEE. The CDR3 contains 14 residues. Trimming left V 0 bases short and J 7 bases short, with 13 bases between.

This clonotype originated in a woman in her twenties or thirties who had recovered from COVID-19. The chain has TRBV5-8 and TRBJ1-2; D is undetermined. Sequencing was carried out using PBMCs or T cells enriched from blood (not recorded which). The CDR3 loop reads CASSLVSAPGGYTF. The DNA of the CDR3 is TGTGCCAGCAGCTTGGTCTCGGCCCCAGGTGGCTACACCTTC.